These 21 T cell receptor beta chains came from one sample sequenced in a study of Graves' ophthalmopathy and Graves' hyperthyroidism. Amplification from RNA transcripts yielded the TCR beta CDR3 regions. Following a first-round RT-PCR that used HTBI primers, a second-round multiplex PCR was carried out. From the multiplex PCR reads, TCRdb called clonotypes with MiXCR, one entry per CDR3 protein. The table lists 650,000 to 900,000 distinct CDR3 sequences, 40% of them singletons, with roughly 46% in the top ten. Material for sequencing was peripheral blood. These receptors originate from an adult man with Graves' ophthalmopathy.

This clonotype has just one count. The chain joins TRBV11-2 to TRBJ2-7, with 10 positions matching TRBD2. CDR3 length: 15 amino acids. Germline V gene sequence: CDR1 SGHAT, CDR2 FQNNGV. V lost 6 bases and J lost 6; bases outside the gene matches: 11. The CDR3 region has the DNA TGTGCCAGCAGGGCCTCTAGCGGGAGAATCAGCGAGCAGTACTTC. Amino acid sequence: CASRASSGRISEQYF.

About this clonotype itself: It may be a read error: a sequence one base away is much more abundant. This rearrangement joins TRBV19 to TRBJ2-5; TRBD1 matches 8 bases. The V and J ends lost 7 bases and 9 bases, in that order; junction bases with no gene match: 16. CDR3 size: 15 residues. Germline V gene sequence: CDR1 LNHDA, CDR2 SQIVND (reference sequence). The CDR3 is CASTPNTAGGEAQYF. DNA of the CDR3: TGTGCCAGTACCCCCAACACGGCAGGGGGCGAGGCCCAGTACTTC.

The chain employs TRBV7-3 and TRBJ1-5; D is unresolved. Germline assignment: CDR1 SGHTA and CDR2 FQGTGA. V gave up 5 bases and J gave up 11 bases, with 16 bases separating them. The CDR3 totals 13 residues. This CDR3 is CASSHIRQETQHF. Written as DNA, the CDR3 is TGTGCCAGCAGCCATATTCGACAAGAGACCCAGCATTTT.

This clonotype was seen more than once but under ten times. The chain has TRBV2 and TRBJ2-7; 8 bases line up with TRBD2. The germline V gene encodes CDR1 SNHLY and CDR2 FYNNEI. The CDR3 sequence is 15 residues long. With V trimmed by 6 bases and J by 0 bases, 7 bases remained unmatched. CDR3 bases: TGTGCCAGCAGCCCGAAAGCGGGGGACTCCTACGAGCAGTACTTC. This codes for CASSPKAGDSYEQYF.

This rearrangement joins TRBV20-1 to TRBJ2-7; D possibly uses TRBD1 or TRBD2 (5 bases each). The germline gives CDR1 DFQATT, CDR2 SNEGSKA (reference sequence). The CDR3 is 13 residues long. Between the trimmed V and J ends, which lost 6 bases and 3 bases, there was a span of 15 bases. CDR3 region: CSALPGPNYEQYF. The CDR3 DNA is TGCAGTGCCTTACCGGGGCCAAACTACGAGCAGTACTTC.

Ten or more counts support this clonotype. The chain recombines TRBV12-3 or TRBV12-4 with TRBJ2-7, with D uncertain. V was clipped by 3 bases and J by 2 bases, with 2 bases between them. The CDR3 extends over 11 amino acids. The CDR3: CASSFAYEQYF. CDR3 sequence (DNA): TGTGCCAGCAGTTTCGCCTACGAGCAGTACTTC.

The V call is TRBV24-1, the J call TRBJ1-5, with 10 bases that match TRBD1. This CDR3 is 16 amino acids long. Germline V gene sequence: CDR1 KGHDR, CDR2 SFDVKD. The V gene end was trimmed by 4 bases and the J gene end by 5 bases; junction bases not matched to a gene: 7. The CDR3 here is CATSETTGTGDQPQHF. Written as DNA, the CDR3 is TGTGCCACCAGTGAAACTACAGGGACAGGGGATCAGCCCCAGCATTTT.

This clonotype showed up just a few times. J is TRBJ2-5 and V is TRBV15, with 8 bases identical to TRBD2. Germline V gene data show CDR1 as LNHNV and CDR2 as YYDKDF (reference sequence). The CDR3 is 15 amino acids. J gave up 5 bases and V 3 bases, and 8 bases lay outside the gene matches. CDR3 amino acids: CATSSEAGVVETQYF. CDR3 nucleotides: TGTGCCACCAGCAGTGAAGCGGGGGTAGTGGAGACCCAGTACTTC.

In regard to this clonotype: A much larger clonotype is one base distant, so this may be a read error. The rearrangement links TRBV7-3 to TRBJ1-1; D perhaps matches TRBD1 (5 bases). The CDR3 consists of 12 residues. Trimming pared 2 bases from V and 10 bases from J, leaving 11 bases between. Germline V gene data show CDR1 as SGHTA and CDR2 as FQGTGA. CDR3 DNA sequence: TGTGCCAGCAGCTTAGAGGGGTTGGGAGCTTTCTTT. Residues: CASSLEGLGAFF.

This chain links TRBV7-9 with TRBJ1-3, with D maybe TRBD1 (5 bases). The CDR3 loop spans 16 amino acids. V shed 2 bases and J shed 0 bases, with 11 bases lying between them. Germline V lookup: CDR1 SEHNR, CDR2 FQNEAQ (reference sequence). CDR3 in amino acids: CASSLRGRSSGNTIYF. CDR3 DNA sequence: TGTGCCAGCAGCTTAAGGGGCCGGAGCTCTGGAAACACCATATATTTT.

With regard to this clonotype: A much bigger clone sits one base away, suggesting this may be a read error. This chain connects TRBV7-3 to TRBJ2-7; 14 nucleotides line up with TRBD2. Per the germline V gene, CDR1 is SGHTA and CDR2 is FQGTGA. V lost 3 bases, J lost 0 bases, and 1 base stayed unmatched. The CDR3 covers 16 residues. The CDR3, as DNA: TGTGCCAGCAGCTTCGGGACTAGCGGGAGCTCCTACGAGCAGTACTTC. Its protein is CASSFGTSGSSYEQYF.

This chain uses TRBV20-1 with TRBJ2-2; no clear D. Trimming removed 3 bases at V and 2 bases at J, with 13 bases between. CDR1 and CDR2 (germline): DFQATT, SNEGSKA (reference sequence). This CDR3 region has 15 residues. DNA of the CDR3: TGCAGTGCTAGTCGGTCCGTGCCAAACACCGGGGAGCTGTTTTTT. Protein product: CSASRSVPNTGELFF.

As to this clonotype: A much larger clone differs from this one at a single base, so this may be a read error. V usage is TRBV10-2 and J usage is TRBJ2-5, with 9 bases lining up with TRBD2. V shed 11 bases, J shed 5 bases, and the junction held 12 bases outside the gene matches. Germline V CDR1 and CDR2: WSHSY, SAAADI. The CDR3 runs to 14 residues. This CDR3 is CAGNGGGAGETQYF. The CDR3 DNA is TGCGCCGGCAACGGCGGGGGGGCGGGGGAGACCCAGTACTTC.

This clonotype was counted between two and nine times. The chain uses TRBV5-1 and TRBJ1-2; a weak D match, TRBD1 (6 bases). The V gene lost 5 bases and the J gene lost 4 bases, with 18 bases spanning the gap. CDR1 SGHRS and CDR2 YFSETQ come from the germline V gene. This CDR3 is built from 15 residues. The CDR3: CASRNNREEVYGYTF. In DNA, the CDR3 is TGCGCCAGCAGAAATAACAGGGAGGAGGTCTATGGCTACACCTTC. Together with reference TRBV5-1 and TRBJ1-2, the CDR3 gives the full variable domain: KAGVTQTPRYLIKTRGQQVTLSCSPISGHRSVSWYQQTPGQGLQFLFEYFSETQRNKGNFPGRFSGRQFSNSRSEMNVSTLELGDSALYLCASRNNREEVYGYTFGSGTRLTVV.

This clonotype was seen a single time. The chain employs TRBV7-4 and TRBJ1-1; TRBD1 might be the D (5 bases). The CDR3 covers 12 residues. Germline V lookup: CDR1 SGHVT, CDR2 SQSDAQ. In DNA, the CDR3 is TGTGCTAGGTCCTGGGGCGACACTGAAGCTTTCTTT. It is translated as CARSWGDTEAFF.

The chain combines TRBV7-2 with TRBJ2-7, with D perhaps TRBD1 or TRBD2 (5 bases each). The CDR3 length is 14 residues. From germline, CDR1 is SGHTA and CDR2 FQGNSA. The germline V and J ends were trimmed by 4 bases and 2 bases, with 12 bases remaining between them. The CDR3 nucleotides are TGTGCCAGCAGCTATTTTGGGGGAGCCTACGAGCAGTACTTC. It yields the protein CASSYFGGAYEQYF.

This clonotype was seen at least ten times. This chain connects TRBV7-8 to TRBJ2-5, with D uncertain. CDR3 length: 14 amino acids. V was clipped by 5 bases and J by 2 bases, with 12 bases between them. Germline CDR1 reads SGHVS; CDR2 reads FQNEAQ. This CDR3 is CASSPAGFQETQYF. The CDR3 region has the DNA TGTGCCAGCAGCCCCGCTGGCTTTCAAGAGACCCAGTACTTC.

This sequence joins TRBV7-3 and TRBJ2-2; perhaps D is TRBD1 or TRBD2 (5 bases each). This CDR3 spans 13 amino acids. V lost 8 bases and J 5 bases, leaving 12 bases between the germline ends. Germline assignment: CDR1 SGHTA and CDR2 FQGTGA. CDR3 nucleotide sequence: TGTGCCAGCCGCATTTGGGGGACCGGGGAGCTGTTTTTT. It translates to CASRIWGTGELFF.

J is TRBJ2-2 and V is TRBV7-2; no clear D gene. Germline V gene lookup returns CDR1 SGHTA and CDR2 FQGNSA. V shed 1 base and J shed 2 bases, with 8 bases lying between them. The CDR3 is made up of 15 amino acids. CDR3 DNA: TGTGCCAGCAGCTTAGATCCCCGAAACACCGGGGAGCTGTTTTTT. It is translated as CASSLDPRNTGELFF.

This clonotype was seen a few times. V is TRBV5-6 and J is TRBJ1-1; D perhaps matches TRBD1 (6 bases). Germline CDR1 SGHDT, CDR2 YYEEEE. The CDR3 runs 13 residues. The V and J ends lost 5 bases and 4 bases respectively, with 12 bases between them. As DNA, the CDR3 is TGTGCCAGCAGAGTTGGACAGACCACTGAAGCTTTCTTT. Encoded protein: CASRVGQTTEAFF. Filled out from reference TRBV5-6 and TRBJ1-1, the complete variable domain reads DAGVTQSPTHLIKTRGQQVTLRCSPKSGHDTVSWYQQALGQGPQFIFQYYEEEERQRGNFPDRFSGHQFPNYSSELNVNALLLGDSALYLCASRVGQTTEAFFGQGTRLTVV.

This clonotype came up a few times. This chain joins TRBV7-2 and TRBJ2-2; the match to TRBD2 covers 9 bases. There are 16 residues in the CDR3. V shed 6 bases and J 6 bases; nucleotides not matched to a gene: 11. Germline values: CDR1 SGHTA, CDR2 FQGNSA. The CDR3 region is CASRDHSGGIAGELFF. CDR3 bases: TGTGCCAGCAGGGACCACAGCGGGGGGATCGCCGGGGAGCTGTTTTTT.